One and the same sample provided the 5 T cell receptor beta chains below, sequenced in a study of CXCR3-negative and CXCR3-positive naive CD8 T cells. 5' RACE with UMI labels generated the TRB cDNA libraries. TCRdb re-called the 5' RACE reads and catalogs CDR3 proteins one per entry, DNA excluded. The listing contains roughly 8,000 distinct CDR3 sequences. The material sequenced was naive CXCR3- CD8+ T cells from blood. Subset here: CD45RO-CCR7+CD27+CD95- naive CD8+ T cells lacking CXCR3 (TNR3-). The receptors here all came from a human donor in good health. Some clones in this sample may be carry-over from other donors' samples.

The J gene is TRBJ2-3, the V gene TRBV5-8; TCRdb returns TRBD2, unconfirmable since there is no DNA. This CDR3 region has 15 residues. Per the germline V gene, CDR1 is SGHTS and CDR2 is YDEGEE. The CDR3 reads CASPLLASSTDTQYF.

By frequency, this clonotype is medium-sized. The rearrangement uses TRBV5-1 and TRBJ1-1; the D call from TCRdb, TRBD1, cannot be confirmed without DNA. The CDR3 has 13 amino acids. The germline CDR1 and CDR2 sequences are SGHRS and YFSETQ. The CDR3 reads CASGGIMNTEAFF.

Measured by frequency, this clonotype is medium-sized. This chain joins TRBV3-1 and TRBJ1-2. The CDR3 contains 15 residues. The germline gives CDR1 LGHDT, CDR2 YNNKEL (reference sequence). The CDR3 loop reads CASSQGDIAAYGYTF.

J is TRBJ2-7 and V is TRBV29-1; as DNA is missing, the TRBD1 call by TCRdb cannot be tested. The germline gives CDR1 SQVTM, CDR2 ANQGSEA. CDR3 length: 11 amino acids. CDR3 sequence reads: CSLRQGGEQYF.

This clonotype registers medium-sized (0.01 to 0.1%) by frequency. This sequence joins TRBV11-2 and TRBJ2-7; lacking DNA, the TRBD2 call made by TCRdb goes unchecked. The CDR3 extends over 17 amino acids. Germline assignment: CDR1 SGHAT and CDR2 FQNNGV. CDR3 sequence reads: CASSLGGAGGPGYEQYF.